This record concerns one T cell receptor beta chain sequence. The source of the sample is a study of shared clonotypes between healthy human individuals. Assay: immunoSEQ multiplex PCR; the TCRdb copy retains only in-frame clones and omits some. Of roughly 600,000 clones in the sample, 95% to 98% are singletons; the top ten hold less than 0.35%. Naive CD8 cells, CD45RO-negative and positively selected for CCR7, excluded terminally differentiated effector memory CD45RA+ cells. There were no recent acute infections or vaccinations among the donors, who were healthy HIV-negative adults. This CDR3 contains 15 residues. With 6 bases clipped from V and 4 bases from J, the junction kept 11 bases outside the gene matches. Germline CDR1 MNHEY, CDR2 SVGAGI.

This receptor was identified in a man aged 25-45 years in good health. The material sequenced was naive CD8+ T cells sorted from blood. V and J are TRBV6-5 and TRBJ1-1; TRBD1 matches at 7 bases. This chain's CDR3 is CASSLLTGVGTEAFF. CDR3 nucleotides: TGTGCCAGCAGCCTCTTAACAGGGGTTGGCACTGAAGCTTTCTTT.